These T cell receptor beta chains were read from a single sample in a study of blood T cell repertoires in COVID-19. Repertoires were generated with immunoSEQ multiplex PCR, while TCRdb's copy carries only in-frame clones and drops some. The repertoire consists of under 400,000 clones, with 90% occurring once and the leading ten covering about 6.5%. Sequenced material: peripheral blood. The receptors were sampled from a man between 18 and 35 years old with active or convalescent COVID-19. Each CDR3 is given with its conserved first and last residue. Each record gives: D gene, V gene, J gene, clone size, CDR3 DNA, CDR3 protein. The D gene is left open where the match is weak. Rows may omit the clone size; those that give it use once, few, many or a size class.

>NA|TRBV24-1|TRBJ1-2|NA
TGTGCCACCAGTGATCCCCCCGACGGGGGCTACACCTTC
CATSDPPDGGYTF
>NA|TRBV5-8|TRBJ1-4|NA
TGTGCCAGCAGCTCAGGCACCAAATCAACTAATGAAAAACTGTTTTTT
CASSSGTKSTNEKLFF
>NA|TRBV6-1|TRBJ1-2|NA
TGTGCCAGCAGTGATCCCCCAGGGTATGGCTACACCTTC
CASSDPPGYGYTF
>TRBD1|TRBV7-3|TRBJ2-1|NA
TGTGCCAGCAGCTACCAGGGGGCCTACAATGAGCAGTTCTTC
CASSYQGAYNEQFF
>TRBD2|TRBV5-8|TRBJ2-1|NA
TGTGCCAGCAGGTCAAGCGGGGGGCAGTTCTTC
CASRSSGGQFF
>TRBD1|TRBV7-2|TRBJ2-7|NA
TGTGCCAGCAGCTTCGGGACAGGGGTATACGAGCAGTACTTC
CASSFGTGVYEQYF
>NA|TRBV27|TRBJ1-5|NA
TGTGCCAGCAGTTTTTACAATCAGCCCCAGCATTTT
CASSFYNQPQHF
>TRBD2|TRBV28|TRBJ2-1|few
TGTGCCAGCAGTTCCCCAGCGGTAGCGGGAGTTGGTGAGCAGTTCTTC
CASSSPAVAGVGEQFF
>TRBD1|TRBV6-5|TRBJ1-5|NA
TGTGCCAGCACCACAGGGGAAAGTCAGCCCCAGCATTTT
CASTTGESQPQHF
>NA|TRBV18|TRBJ1-5|NA
TGTGCCAGCTCCCCGACCCAGGTTGGCAATCAGCCCCAGCATTTT
CASSPTQVGNQPQHF
>TRBD2|TRBV5-1|TRBJ2-2|NA
TGCGCCAGCAGCTTGACCGGGGGGGTTACCGGGGAGCTGTTTTTT
CASSLTGGVTGELFF
>NA|TRBV12-2|TRBJ2-7|few
TGTGCAAGTCGCCCAAGCCCACCGGGACATTACTACGAGCAGTACTTC
CASRPSPPGHYYEQYF
>NA|TRBV7-3|TRBJ2-1|NA
TGTGCCAGCAGCTTGACTACGTACAATGAGCAGTTCTTC
CASSLTTYNEQFF
>TRBD1|TRBV7-2|TRBJ1-2|NA
TGTGCCAGCAGGGATACAGGGGGCATGTTTGGCTACACCTTC
CASRDTGGMFGYTF
>TRBD1|TRBV2|TRBJ2-3|NA
TGTGCCAGCATTTTAGGTGAGGGGGCCGCAGATACGCAGTATTTT
CASILGEGAADTQYF
>NA|TRBV19|TRBJ1-1|NA
TGTGCCAGTAGTATCTCAACAGACACTGAAGCTTTCTTT
CASSISTDTEAFF
>TRBD1|TRBV18|TRBJ1-5|NA
TGTGCCAGCTCACCGACCGGACAGGGAGCCAATCAGCCCCAGCATTTT
CASSPTGQGANQPQHF
>NA|TRBV9|TRBJ1-3|NA
TGTGCCAGCAGCGCCGGGGGAGGTTCGTCTGGAAACACCATATATTTT
CASSAGGGSSGNTIYF
>NA|TRBV12-3/TRBV12-4|TRBJ1-6|NA
TGTGCCAGCAGTTTCTCCAATTCACCCCTCCACTTT
CASSFSNSPLHF
>NA|TRBV9|TRBJ2-7|NA
TGTGCCAGCAGCGGATCGGGTTTCGAGCAGTACTTC
CASSGSGFEQYF
>TRBD1|TRBV7-9|TRBJ1-6|NA
TGTGCCAGCAGCTTTGGGACAGGGGATCTCCTCCACTTT
CASSFGTGDLLHF
>NA|TRBV2|TRBJ1-3|NA
TGTGCCAGCAATCTCGACAGGCAGAGGGCTGGAAACACCATATATTTT
CASNLDRQRAGNTIYF
>NA|TRBV15|TRBJ1-2|NA
TGTGCCACCAGCCTATCTGGCTATGGCTACACCTTC
CATSLSGYGYTF
>NA|TRBV28|TRBJ2-7|NA
TGTGCCAGCAGAACAACAGGGAATGGGTACGAGCAGTACTTC
CASRTTGNGYEQYF
>TRBD2|TRBV5-1|TRBJ2-3|NA
TGCGCCAGCAGCTCCTCAAACGCCGGGACTAGCGGGAGCACAGATACGCAGTATTTT
CASSSSNAGTSGSTDTQYF
>NA|TRBV19|TRBJ2-3|NA
TGTGCCAGCCGTGAGGGACTGAGCACAGATACGCAGTATTTT
CASREGLSTDTQYF
>TRBD2|TRBV9|TRBJ2-5|NA
TGTGCCAGCAGCGTATCGCTAGCGGGAGGGCCGCAAGAGACCCAGTACTTC
CASSVSLAGGPQETQYF
>NA|TRBV4-1|TRBJ2-7|once
TGCGCCAGCAGCCCGGGGAGTGGCAGTTACTACGAGCAGTACTTC
CASSPGSGSYYEQYF
>NA|TRBV24-1|TRBJ1-4|NA
TGTGCCACCAGTGACCCCAGGGATTTGGGTGAAAAACTGTTTTTT
CATSDPRDLGEKLFF
>TRBD1|TRBV6-5|TRBJ2-1|NA
TGTGCCAGCAGTTACGGGGACAGGGGGAATTATGAGCAGTTCTTC
CASSYGDRGNYEQFF
>NA|TRBV6-2/TRBV6-3|TRBJ1-5|once
TGTGCCAGCAGTCAGGGAATATTTCAGCCCCAGCATTTT
CASSQGIFQPQHF
>NA|TRBV18|TRBJ1-1|once
TGTGCCAGCTCACCAATGGACACGAACACTGAAGCTTTCTTT
CASSPMDTNTEAFF
>TRBD1|TRBV19|TRBJ2-1|NA
TGTGCCAGTAGTATAGAGTTAGGACAGGGGAAGTTCTTC
CASSIELGQGKFF